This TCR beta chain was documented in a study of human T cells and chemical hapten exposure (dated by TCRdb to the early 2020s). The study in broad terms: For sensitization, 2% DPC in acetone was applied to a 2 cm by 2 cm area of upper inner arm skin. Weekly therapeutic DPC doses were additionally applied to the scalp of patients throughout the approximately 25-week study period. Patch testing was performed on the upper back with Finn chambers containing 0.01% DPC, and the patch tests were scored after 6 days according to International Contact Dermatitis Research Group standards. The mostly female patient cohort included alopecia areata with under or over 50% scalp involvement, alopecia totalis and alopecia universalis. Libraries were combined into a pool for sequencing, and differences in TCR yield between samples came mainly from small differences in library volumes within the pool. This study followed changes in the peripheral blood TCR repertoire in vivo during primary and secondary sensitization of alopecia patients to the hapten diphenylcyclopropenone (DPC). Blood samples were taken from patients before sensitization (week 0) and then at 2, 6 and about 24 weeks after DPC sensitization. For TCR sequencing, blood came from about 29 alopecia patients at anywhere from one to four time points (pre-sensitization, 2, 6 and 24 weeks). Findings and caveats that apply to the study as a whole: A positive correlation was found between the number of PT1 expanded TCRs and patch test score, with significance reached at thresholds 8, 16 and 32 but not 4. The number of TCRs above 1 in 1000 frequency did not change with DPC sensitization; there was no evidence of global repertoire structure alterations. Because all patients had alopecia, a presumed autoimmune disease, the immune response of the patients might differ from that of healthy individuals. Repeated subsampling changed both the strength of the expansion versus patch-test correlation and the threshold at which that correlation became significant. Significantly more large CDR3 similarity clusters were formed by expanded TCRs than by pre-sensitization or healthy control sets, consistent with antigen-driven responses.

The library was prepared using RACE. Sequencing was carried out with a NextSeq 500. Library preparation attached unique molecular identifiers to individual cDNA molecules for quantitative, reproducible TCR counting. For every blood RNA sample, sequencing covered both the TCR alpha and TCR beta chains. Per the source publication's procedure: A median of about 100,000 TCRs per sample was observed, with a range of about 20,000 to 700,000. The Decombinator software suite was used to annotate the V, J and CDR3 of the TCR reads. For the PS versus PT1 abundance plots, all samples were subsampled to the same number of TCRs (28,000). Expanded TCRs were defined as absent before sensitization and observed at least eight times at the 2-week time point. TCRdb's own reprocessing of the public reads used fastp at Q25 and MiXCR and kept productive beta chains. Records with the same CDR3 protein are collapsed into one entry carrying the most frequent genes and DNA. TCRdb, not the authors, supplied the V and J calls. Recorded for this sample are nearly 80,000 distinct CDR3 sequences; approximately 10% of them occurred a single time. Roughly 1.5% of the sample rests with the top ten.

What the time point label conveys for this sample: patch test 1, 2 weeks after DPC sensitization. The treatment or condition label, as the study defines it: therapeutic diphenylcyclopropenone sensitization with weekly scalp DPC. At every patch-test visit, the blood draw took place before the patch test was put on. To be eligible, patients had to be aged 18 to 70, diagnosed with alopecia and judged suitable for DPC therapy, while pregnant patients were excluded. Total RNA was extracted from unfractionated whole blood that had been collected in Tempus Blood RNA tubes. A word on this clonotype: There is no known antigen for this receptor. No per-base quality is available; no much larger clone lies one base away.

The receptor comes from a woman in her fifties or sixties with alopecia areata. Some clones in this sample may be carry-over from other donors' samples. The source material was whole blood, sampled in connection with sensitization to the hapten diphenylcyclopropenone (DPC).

The DNA reads as follows: TGCAGTGCTGCCGGGACAGCGTTCTACGAGCAGTACTTC. It translates as CSAAGTAFYEQYF. The chain is made from TRBV20-1 and TRBJ2-7; the junction holds 7 bases that match TRBD1. CDR1 and CDR2 were assigned from the germline V gene (reference sequence) as DFQATT and SNEGSKA. The CDR3 starts with the cysteine, ends with the phenylalanine, and has 13 residues. The retained sequence is limited to the CDR3, 39 bases, with the frame set at the first base. Germline trimming amounts to 5 bases on V and 3 bases on J, with 7 as the count of junction bases outside the gene matches.